The sequence of this TCR beta chain was determined in a study of T cells after yellow fever vaccination. Study background: Fractions with few cells were prepared using SMART-Seq v4 Ultra Low Input.

Regarding the study as a whole: One caveat is that FACS-sorted repertoires could contain abundant clonotypes contaminating from the bulk population.

This CDR3 spans 14 amino acids. Trimming took 4 bases from V and 3 from J, leaving 9 bases between them. This clonotype turned up a few times. The antigen is unknown. TCRdb recomputed calls from the 5' RACE reads with MiXCR, one row per CDR3 protein. The table lists 350,000 to 450,000 distinct CDR3 sequences, about 19% of them singletons. Specimen: PBMCs, collected before the yellow fever booster vaccination. The clonotype was recovered from a man aged 18 to 29 who received the YFV17D yellow fever vaccine. The chain links TRBV12-3 or TRBV12-4 to TRBJ1-4, with a tentative D call TRBD1 (6 bases). This CDR3 is CASSSDRSNEKLFF. Here the CDR3 DNA reads TGTGCCAGCAGTTCGGACAGATCTAATGAAAAACTGTTTTTT.